This T cell receptor beta chain was retrieved from a study of metastatic and nonmetastatic thyroid tumors. Study as a whole: Malignant and benign thyroid patients had repertoires compared in peripheral blood and tumor or nodule tissue. Overall study results and limits: Malignant thyroid tumors reportedly exceeded benign nodules significantly in TCR beta diversity, with the difference appearing in blood and tumor.

The authors' processing: CDR3 differences across clinicopathological groups were used to build a distant-metastasis classifier for papillary thyroid cancer. TCRdb recomputed clones from the PCR reads via MiXCR. These V and J calls originate from TCRdb's pipeline instead of the authors' own analysis. Among 35,000 to 50,000 clones listed, roughly 26% were seen once. This clone showed up just a few times. The antigen is not known. Until they underwent thyroid surgery, no patient had received any treatment. CDR1 and CDR2 (germline): MNHNS, SASEGT. The germline V and J ends were trimmed by 7 bases and 13 bases, with 20 bases remaining between them. The CDR3 spans 12 residues.

The V gene is TRBV6-1, the J gene TRBJ2-7; D remains ambiguous. Input material: tumor tissue. This TCR derives from a female donor with papillary thyroid cancer or a benign thyroid nodule (not recorded which). Some clones in this sample may be carry-over from other donors' samples. CDR3 sequence reads: CASIGIGPLGYF. The CDR3 region has the DNA TGTGCCAGCATCGGAATAGGACCTTTAGGATACTTC.